This TCR beta chain appears in the sequencing data of a study of control samples from healthy donors and cancer patients. Trimming at V came to 4 bases and at J to 4 bases, leaving 6 bases not matched to a gene. The CDR3 spans 14 residues. Germline CDR1 and CDR2: SNHLY and FYNNEI. The data were produced by immunoSEQ multiplex PCR, yet TCRdb's version contains in-frame clones alone and is incomplete. Of some 130,000 clones in the sample, 75% to 95% were seen once. The gene calls are TRBV2 and TRBJ1-1; 7 positions match TRBD1. The receptor comes from a man between 35 and 55 years old in good health. The material sequenced was blood. The CDR3 coding sequence is TGTGCCAGCAGTGTTGAGGGGGCAGGCACTGAAGCTTTCTTT. Protein product: CASSVEGAGTEAFF.